These 2 T cell receptor beta chains share one sample of origin, sequenced in a study of OX40 agonist ivuxolimab in advanced cancers. TCRdb's table, derived via immunoSEQ multiplex PCR, lists solely in-frame clones and lacks some. This table has approximately 25,000 clones, approximately 86% appearing once. The sample consisted of CD4+ or CD8+ T cells sorted from blood, taken in a trial of the OX40 agonist ivuxolimab. The receptors shown here come from an adult with an advanced solid tumor such as melanoma, head and neck, liver or kidney cancer.

This clone was found a few times. J is TRBJ2-7 and V is TRBV19; D gene uncertain. V lost 3 bases and J 1 base, leaving 10 bases between the germline ends. The germline V gene has CDR1 LNHDA and CDR2 SQIVND (reference sequence). The CDR3 has 14 amino acids. CDR3 sequence (DNA): TGTGCCAGTAGTATTGAGTGGGCGTCCTACGAGCAGTACTTC. Amino acid sequence: CASSIEWASYEQYF.

V and J are TRBV7-9 and TRBJ2-7, with 7 positions matching TRBD1. The germline gives CDR1 SEHNR, CDR2 FQNEAQ (reference sequence). The CDR3 has 13 amino acids. J gave up 5 bases and V 5 bases, and 6 bases lay outside the gene matches. Written as DNA, the CDR3 is TGTGCCAGCAGCGACAGGGTAAACCACGAGCAGTACTTC. Its protein product is CASSDRVNHEQYF.